The 25 T cell receptor beta chains in this list originate from one sample, sequenced in a study of blood T cell repertoires in COVID-19. Data came from immunoSEQ multiplex PCR; TCRdb stores just in-frame clones and leaves some out. The table includes 96,000 or so clones, 88% detected once. The source material was peripheral blood. The receptors shown here come from an elderly woman with acute or convalescent COVID-19.

V gene TRBV19 combines with J gene TRBJ1-2; TRBD1 matches at 9 bases. The CDR3 has 15 amino acids. Germline trimming cut 3 bases from V and 8 bases from J; bases unmatched to any gene: 10. Per the germline V gene, CDR1 is LNHDA and CDR2 is SQIVND (reference sequence). The CDR3 coding sequence is TGTGCCAGTAGTATCCCGGGACAGGGAACGCCCGGCTACACCTTC. Translated, it gives CASSIPGQGTPGYTF.

The chain combines TRBV7-9 with TRBJ2-7, with 11 bases fitting TRBD1. With 2 bases clipped from V and 1 base from J, the junction kept 4 bases outside the gene matches. CDR3 size: 16 residues. Germline V gene sequence: CDR1 SEHNR, CDR2 FQNEAQ (reference sequence). DNA for the CDR3: TGTGCCAGCAGCTTAAAAGGGACAGGGGGGTCCTACGAGCAGTACTTC. Residues: CASSLKGTGGSYEQYF.

The chain couples TRBV6-5 to TRBJ1-1; D remains unclear. The V and J ends lost 7 bases and 1 base respectively, with 10 bases between them. Germline lookup yields CDR1 MNHEY and CDR2 SVGAGI. There are 13 residues in the CDR3. The CDR3 DNA reads TGTGCCAGCATGAGGGTGGCGAACACTGAAGCTTTCTTT. Translating it yields CASMRVANTEAFF.

This chain links TRBV5-8 with TRBJ2-5; TRBD2 matches 12 bases. The germline V gene has CDR1 SGHTS and CDR2 YDEGEE. This CDR3 region has 16 residues. J gave up 2 bases and V 4 bases, and 6 bases lay outside the gene matches. CDR3 protein: CASSLWTSGDQETQYF. The CDR3 region has the DNA TGTGCCAGCAGCCTCTGGACTAGCGGGGATCAAGAGACCCAGTACTTC.

This chain uses TRBV19 with TRBJ1-2, with TRBD1 identical over 8 bases. V shed 8 bases and J 5 bases; nucleotides not matched to a gene: 4. Germline CDR1 reads LNHDA; CDR2 reads SQIVND (reference sequence). CDR3 length: 12 amino acids. The CDR3 sequence is CASWRQGYGYTF. In DNA, the CDR3 is TGTGCCAGTTGGCGACAGGGGTATGGCTACACCTTC.

J is TRBJ2-3 and V is TRBV7-2; TRBD2 might be the D (7 bases). CDR3 length: 13 amino acids. V lost 5 bases, J lost 4 bases, and 10 bases lay in between. The germline CDR1 and CDR2 sequences are SGHTA and FQGNSA. CDR3 DNA sequence: TGTGCCAGCAGCCGGGGGGCTTCAGATACGCAGTATTTT. It translates to CASSRGASDTQYF.

V is TRBV10-3 and J is TRBJ2-1; D not resolved. The CDR3 length is 13 residues. V gave up 6 bases and J gave up 7 bases, with 13 bases separating them. CDR1 ENHRY and CDR2 SYGVKD come from the germline V gene. The CDR3 region is CAIRRIAGNEQFF. CDR3 nucleotide sequence: TGTGCCATCAGGCGGATTGCCGGGAATGAGCAGTTCTTC.

This clone was recorded once. This chain uses TRBV30 with TRBJ1-3; D unresolved. The germline V gene has CDR1 GTSNPN and CDR2 SVGIG (reference sequence). The CDR3 sequence is 14 residues long. The V end was cut by 0 bases, the J end by 2 bases, with 8 bases between. The CDR3 is CAWSVSLAGNTIYF. The CDR3 DNA follows: TGTGCCTGGAGTGTGAGTCTCGCTGGAAACACCATATATTTT.

The chain combines TRBV28 with TRBJ1-6; 7 bases are a match to TRBD1. V gave up 11 bases and J gave up 8 bases; unmatched junction bases: 6. The CDR3 loop spans 12 amino acids. Germline values: CDR1 MDHEN, CDR2 SYDVKM. The DNA for the CDR3 is TGTGCCGCCCGACAGGGTTATTCACCCCTCCACTTT. Its protein is CAARQGYSPLHF.

The chain couples TRBV7-9 to TRBJ2-1, with D possibly matching TRBD2 (6 bases). Germline assignment: CDR1 SEHNR and CDR2 FQNEAQ (reference sequence). This CDR3 is 12 amino acids long. The ends were cut back, 4 bases at V and 9 bases at J, with 10 bases in the middle. The CDR3 DNA follows: TGTGCCAGCAGCTCGAGCGGGCCTGAGCAGTTCTTC. Translating gives CASSSSGPEQFF.

The rearrangement links TRBV18 to TRBJ2-1; 12 nucleotides agree with TRBD2. The germline V gene has CDR1 KGHSH and CDR2 LQKENI. V gave up 2 bases and J gave up 2 bases; unmatched junction bases: 1. The CDR3 consists of 16 residues. The CDR3 is CASSPSSGRAYNEQFF. CDR3 nucleotides: TGTGCCAGCTCACCATCTAGCGGGAGGGCCTACAATGAGCAGTTCTTC.

The chain is built from TRBV6-1 and TRBJ2-7; TRBD1 might be the D (6 bases). The CDR3 length is 13 residues. V lost 3 bases, J lost 2 bases, and 8 bases lay in between. Germline values: CDR1 MNHNS, CDR2 SASEGT. In nucleotides, the CDR3 is TGTGCCAGCAGTGAGGGGACACCCTACGAGCAGTACTTC. This encodes CASSEGTPYEQYF.

This chain joins TRBV13 and TRBJ1-5; 9 bases match TRBD1. Trimming removed 0 bases from V and 7 bases from J; junction bases left unmatched: 10. Germline assignment: CDR1 PRHDT and CDR2 FYEKMQ (reference sequence). The CDR3 totals 17 residues. Here the CDR3 DNA reads TGTGCCAGCAGCTTAGGGTTCACCGGGACAGGGCACCAGCCCCAGCATTTT. Encoded protein: CASSLGFTGTGHQPQHF.

The rearrangement links TRBV6-4 to TRBJ2-1; the D is unclear. From germline, CDR1 is MRHNA and CDR2 SNTAGT. This CDR3 region has 14 residues. Between the trimmed V and J ends, which lost 4 bases and 8 bases, there was a span of 15 bases. This chain's CDR3 is CASSADAYEDEQFF. The DNA for the CDR3 is TGTGCCAGCAGTGCCGACGCCTACGAGGATGAGCAGTTCTTC.

The chain carries TRBV15 and TRBJ1-2, with 7 bases lining up with TRBD1. Unmatched junction bases numbered 4, after V lost 1 base and J lost 5 bases. This CDR3 contains 14 residues. Germline loops: CDR1 LNHNV, CDR2 YYDKDF (reference sequence). CDR3 in amino acids: CATSRVGQPYGYTF. CDR3 DNA: TGTGCCACCAGCAGAGTGGGACAGCCTTATGGCTACACCTTC.

This chain connects TRBV27 to TRBJ1-2; a possible D gene is TRBD1 (6 bases). Per the germline V gene, CDR1 is MNHEY and CDR2 is SMNVEV (reference sequence). The CDR3 covers 13 residues. V was shortened by 4 bases and J by 3 bases, with 9 bases between the two germline ends. The DNA of the CDR3 is TGTGCCAGCAGTTCGAACAGGGACTATGGCTACACCTTC. Amino acids: CASSSNRDYGYTF.

The V and J genes are TRBV10-3 and TRBJ1-1; unclear D gene. Germline CDR1 and CDR2: ENHRY and SYGVKD. Trimming left V 0 bases short and J 4 bases short, with 9 bases between. This CDR3 has 14 residues. This CDR3 is CAISESGGSTEAFF. As DNA, the CDR3 is TGTGCCATCAGTGAGTCCGGAGGAAGCACTGAAGCTTTCTTT.

The gene calls are TRBV5-1 and TRBJ2-5; TRBD2 matches at 12 bases. V shed 1 base, J shed 4 bases, and the junction held 8 bases outside the gene matches. Germline V gene data show CDR1 as SGHRS and CDR2 as YFSETQ. The CDR3 is 17 amino acids. CDR3 DNA sequence: TGCGCCAGCAGCTTGCTTCCTAGCGGGAGGGCCGGAGAGACCCAGTACTTC. Its protein product is CASSLLPSGRAGETQYF.

This chain links TRBV15 with TRBJ1-4; D is possibly TRBD1 (6 bases). The V and J ends lost 5 bases and 8 bases respectively, with 21 bases between them. The CDR3 is 16 amino acids. Germline CDR1 and CDR2: LNHNV and YYDKDF (reference sequence). CDR3 DNA sequence: TGTGCCACCAGCTCCCCGCCTACAGGGTTTAGAGAAAAACTGTTTTTT. Translating it yields CATSSPPTGFREKLFF.

The genes are TRBV10-3 and TRBJ2-6; 8 nucleotides match TRBD1. Germline CDR1 and CDR2: ENHRY and SYGVKD. The ends lost 0 bases at V and 0 bases at J; junction bases unmatched: 10. The CDR3 has 20 residues. The CDR3 reads CAISESATGTGNSGANVLTF. As DNA, the CDR3 is TGTGCCATCAGTGAGTCAGCAACCGGGACAGGAAACTCTGGGGCCAACGTCCTGACTTTC.

V gene TRBV7-2 combines with J gene TRBJ2-7, with D perhaps TRBD2 (6 bases). The CDR3 has 13 amino acids. V was trimmed by 3 bases and J by 6 bases, leaving 12 bases between them. Germline V gene data show CDR1 as SGHTA and CDR2 as FQGNSA. CDR3 sequence reads: CASSFSGSLEQYF. The DNA for the CDR3 is TGTGCCAGCAGCTTTTCCGGGAGCCTCGAGCAGTACTTC. Complete variable domain (other parts from reference TRBV7-2 and TRBJ2-7): GAGVSQSPSNKVTEKGKDVELRCDPISGHTALYWYRQSLGQGLEFLIYFQGNSAPDKSGLPSDRFSAERTGGSVSTLTIQRTQQEDSAVYLCASSFSGSLEQYFGPGTRLTVT.

This rearrangement joins TRBV11-2 to TRBJ2-7; D perhaps matches TRBD2 (6 bases). This CDR3 is 15 amino acids long. The germline CDR1 and CDR2 sequences are SGHAT and FQNNGV. V lost 0 bases and J lost 2, with 11 bases in between. CDR3 sequence: CASSLEVSGTYEQYF. CDR3 coding DNA: TGTGCCAGCAGCTTAGAAGTTAGCGGAACCTACGAGCAGTACTTC.

The V call is TRBV7-6, the J call TRBJ2-7; possible D gene TRBD2, 6 bases. V was shortened by 3 bases and J by 2 bases, with 14 bases between the two germline ends. From germline, CDR1 is SGHVS and CDR2 FNYEAQ. The CDR3 consists of 15 residues. CDR3 in amino acids: CASSLSGRPPYEQYF. The CDR3 DNA reads TGTGCCAGCAGCTTGTCCGGGAGACCCCCCTACGAGCAGTACTTC.

V and J are TRBV11-1 and TRBJ2-3; TRBD2 matches at 10 bases. From germline, CDR1 is SGHAT and CDR2 FQDESV (reference sequence). The junction had 1 base not matched to a gene; V was cut back by 3 bases and J by 1 base. The CDR3 is 15 amino acids. The CDR3 loop is CASSFLAGGTDTQYF. Written as DNA, the CDR3 is TGTGCCAGCAGCTTCCTAGCGGGAGGCACAGATACGCAGTATTTT.

This chain joins TRBV24-1 and TRBJ2-1, with D hard to call. The CDR3 runs 13 residues. Germline CDR1 reads KGHDR; CDR2 reads SFDVKD. V was clipped by 3 bases and J by 3 bases, with 5 bases between them. CDR3 nucleotides: TGTGCCACCAGTGATCGACACTACAATGAGCAGTTCTTC. Translation: CATSDRHYNEQFF.